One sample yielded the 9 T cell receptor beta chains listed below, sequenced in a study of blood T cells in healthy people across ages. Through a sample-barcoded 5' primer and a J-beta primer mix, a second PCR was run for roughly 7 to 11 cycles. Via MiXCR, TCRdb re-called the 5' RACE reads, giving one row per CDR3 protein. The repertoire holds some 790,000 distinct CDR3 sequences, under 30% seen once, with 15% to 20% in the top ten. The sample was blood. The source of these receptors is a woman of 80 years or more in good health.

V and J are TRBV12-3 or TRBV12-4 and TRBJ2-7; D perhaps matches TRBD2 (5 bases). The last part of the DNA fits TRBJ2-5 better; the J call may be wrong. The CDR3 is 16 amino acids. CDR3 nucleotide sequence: TGTGCCAGCAGTCCCGAGGGCAGGTGGGTGGCAGAGACCCAGTACTTC. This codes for CASSPEGRWVAETQYF.

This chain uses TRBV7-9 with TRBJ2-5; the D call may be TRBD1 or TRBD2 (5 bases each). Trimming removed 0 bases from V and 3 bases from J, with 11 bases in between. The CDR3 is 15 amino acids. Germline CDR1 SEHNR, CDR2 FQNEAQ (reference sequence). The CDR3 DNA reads TGTGCCAGCAGCTTAGCACGAGGGACGGAAGAGACCCAGTACTTC. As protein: CASSLARGTEETQYF.

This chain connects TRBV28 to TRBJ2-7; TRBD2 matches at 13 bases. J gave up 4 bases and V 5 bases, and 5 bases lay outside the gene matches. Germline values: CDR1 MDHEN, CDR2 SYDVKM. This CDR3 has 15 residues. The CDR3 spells CASSLGLAGDYEQYF. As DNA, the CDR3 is TGTGCCAGCAGTCTCGGACTAGCGGGGGATTACGAGCAGTACTTC.

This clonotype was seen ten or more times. DNA for the CDR3: TGTGCCAGCAGCCGAGACGGGACACTTAGCAATCAGCCCCAGCATTTT. This sequence encodes CASSRDGTLSNQPQHF. This chain links TRBV7-9 with TRBJ1-5, with D perhaps matching TRBD1 (6 bases). V shed 5 bases and J shed 0 bases, with 14 bases lying between them. This CDR3 has 16 residues. The germline CDR1 and CDR2 sequences are SEHNR and FQNEAQ (reference sequence). Using reference TRBV7-9 and TRBJ1-5 for the parts outside the CDR3, the full variable domain is DTGVSQNPRHKITKRGQNVTFRCDPISEHNRLYWYRQTLGQGPEFLTYFQNEAQLEKSRLLSDRFSAERPKGSFSTLEIQRTEQGDSAMYLCASSRDGTLSNQPQHFGDGTRLSIL.

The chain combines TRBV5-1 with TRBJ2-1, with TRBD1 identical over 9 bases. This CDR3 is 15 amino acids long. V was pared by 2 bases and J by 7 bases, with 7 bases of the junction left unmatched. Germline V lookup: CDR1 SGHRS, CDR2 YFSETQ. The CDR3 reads CASSLPGTGNNEQFF. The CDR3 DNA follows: TGCGCCAGCAGCTTACCCGGGACAGGGAATAATGAGCAGTTCTTC.

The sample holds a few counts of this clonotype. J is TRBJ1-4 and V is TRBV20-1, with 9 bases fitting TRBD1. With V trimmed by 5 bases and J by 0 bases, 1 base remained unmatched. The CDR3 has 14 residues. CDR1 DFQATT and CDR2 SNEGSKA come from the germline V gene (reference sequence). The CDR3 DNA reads TGCAGTGCTCACAGGGGGCCAACTAATGAAAAACTGTTTTTT. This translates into CSAHRGPTNEKLFF.

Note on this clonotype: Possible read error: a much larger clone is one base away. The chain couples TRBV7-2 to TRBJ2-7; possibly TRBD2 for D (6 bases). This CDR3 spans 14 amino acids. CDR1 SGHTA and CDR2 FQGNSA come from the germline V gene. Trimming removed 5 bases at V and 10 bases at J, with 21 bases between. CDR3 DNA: TGTGCCAGCAGCGTAAATCCCGCGGGGCTACGACAGTACTTC. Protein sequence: CASSVNPAGLRQYF.

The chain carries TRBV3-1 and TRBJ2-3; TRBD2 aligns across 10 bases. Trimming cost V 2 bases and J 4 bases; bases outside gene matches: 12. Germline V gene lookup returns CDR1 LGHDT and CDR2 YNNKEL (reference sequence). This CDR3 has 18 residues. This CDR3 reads CASSQSSGGASFPDTQYF. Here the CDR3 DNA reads TGTGCCAGCAGCCAATCAAGCGGGGGGGCCTCTTTTCCAGATACGCAGTATTTT.

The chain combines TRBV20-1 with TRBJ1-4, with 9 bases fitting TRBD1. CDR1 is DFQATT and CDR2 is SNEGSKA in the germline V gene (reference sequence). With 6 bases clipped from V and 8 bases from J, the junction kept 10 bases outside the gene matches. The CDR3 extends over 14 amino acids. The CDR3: CSAQSGTGQEKLFF. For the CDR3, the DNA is TGCAGTGCCCAGTCCGGGACAGGGCAAGAAAAACTGTTTTTT.